This TCR beta chain derives from a study of siplizumab effects on memory and regulatory T cells. Study results and caveats: Tregs proliferating in siplizumab cultures lacked confirmation of their suppressive function.

This CDR3 is built from 14 residues. Trimming stripped 5 bases from V and 4 bases from J, with 11 bases between. CDR1 and CDR2 from the germline V gene are LNHDA and SQIVND (reference sequence). Only in-frame clones appear in the TCRdb table, and some are missing; sequencing was by immunoSEQ multiplex PCR. The repertoire holds some 100,000 clones, with about 96% as singletons. To note about this clone: Its antigen remains unidentified.

The sequence derives from a human donor in good health. This chain connects TRBV19 to TRBJ1-4; D unresolved. Sequenced material: naive CD4+ T cells sorted from blood. The CDR3 nucleotides are TGTGCCAGTAGTCGGCTGAGGGATAATGAAAAACTGTTTTTT. Amino acids: CASSRLRDNEKLFF.